This TCR beta chain was observed in a study of monozygotic twins with inflammatory bowel disease. TCRdb derives one entry per CDR3 protein from the 5' RACE reads, leaving out DNA. The listing records 150,000 to 200,000 distinct CDR3 sequences. Germline V gives CDR1 SGHTA, CDR2 FQGNSA. The CDR3 is made up of 13 amino acids. The genes are TRBV7-2 and TRBJ1-2. The receptor's source is a human donor with ulcerative colitis or Crohn's disease, or a healthy co-twin of an affected twin (not recorded which). The source material was blood. The chain's CDR3 is CASSPDENYGYTF.